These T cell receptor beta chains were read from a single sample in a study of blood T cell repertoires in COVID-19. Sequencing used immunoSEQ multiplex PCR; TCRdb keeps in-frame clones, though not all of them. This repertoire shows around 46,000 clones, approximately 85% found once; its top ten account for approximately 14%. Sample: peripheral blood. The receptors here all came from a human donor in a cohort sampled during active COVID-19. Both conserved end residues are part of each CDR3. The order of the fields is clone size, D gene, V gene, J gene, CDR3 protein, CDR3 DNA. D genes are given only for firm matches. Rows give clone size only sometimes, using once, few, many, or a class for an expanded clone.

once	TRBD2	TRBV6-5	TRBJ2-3	CASSRSGGGTDTQYF	TGTGCCAGCAGCCGAAGTGGCGGGGGGACAGATACGCAGTATTTT
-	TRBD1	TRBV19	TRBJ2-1	CASSVTGDQGYNEQFF	TGTGCCAGTAGTGTTACAGGGGACCAAGGATATAATGAGCAGTTCTTC
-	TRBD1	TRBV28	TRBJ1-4	CASRGGQGHNEKLFF	TGTGCCAGCAGGGGGGGACAGGGGCATAATGAAAAACTGTTTTTT
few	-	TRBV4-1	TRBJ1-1	CASSLLGGGTEAFF	TGCGCCAGCAGCCTTCTGGGGGGGGGCACTGAAGCTTTCTTT
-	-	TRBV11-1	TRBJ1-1	CASSIGIRQGTEAFF	TGTGCCAGCAGCATAGGGATCCGACAAGGAACTGAAGCTTTCTTT
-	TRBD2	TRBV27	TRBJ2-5	CASSRTSGQETQYF	TGTGCCAGCTCCCGGACTAGCGGGCAAGAGACCCAGTACTTC
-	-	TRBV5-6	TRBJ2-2	CASSPLRSTGGSTGELFF	TGTGCCAGCAGCCCGTTACGCTCGACAGGCGGGAGCACCGGGGAGCTGTTTTTT
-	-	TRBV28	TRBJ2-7	CASGSTIEQYF	TGTGCCAGCGGGTCTACTATCGAGCAGTACTTC
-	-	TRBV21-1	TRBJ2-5	CASSARTGDGETQYF	TGTGCCAGCAGCGCCCGGACAGGGGATGGGGAGACCCAGTACTTC
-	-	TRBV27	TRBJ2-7	CASSLKGAYEQYF	TGTGCCAGCAGTCTCAAAGGGGCCTACGAGCAGTACTTC
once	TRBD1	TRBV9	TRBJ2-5	CASSVGGRGLETQYF	TGTGCCAGCAGCGTAGGTGGCAGGGGGTTGGAGACCCAGTACTTC
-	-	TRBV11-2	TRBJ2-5	CASSARTEKTETQYF	TGTGCCAGCAGCGCACGGACAGAGAAAACGGAGACCCAGTACTTC
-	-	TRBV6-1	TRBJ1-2	CASSEGDGLNYGYTF	TGTGCCAGCAGTGAAGGGGACGGACTAAACTATGGCTACACCTTC
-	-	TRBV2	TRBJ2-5	CASSDLGAETQYF	TGTGCCAGCAGTGACCTGGGGGCAGAGACCCAGTACTTC
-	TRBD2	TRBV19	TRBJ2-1	CASSILTSGGYNEQFF	TGTGCCAGTAGTATCCTGACTAGCGGGGGGTACAATGAGCAGTTCTTC
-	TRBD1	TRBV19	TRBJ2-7	CASSRTGGLRGEQYF	TGTGCCAGTTCCAGGACAGGGGGTCTAAGAGGCGAGCAGTACTTC
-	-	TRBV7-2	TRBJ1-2	CASSFPPPRGPLAGYTF	TGTGCCAGCAGCTTTCCCCCCCCCAGGGGCCCTCTCGCTGGCTACACCTTC
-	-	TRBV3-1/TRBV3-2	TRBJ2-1	CASSPPRGAFEQFF	TGTGCCAGCAGCCCGCCTCGGGGGGCCTTTGAGCAGTTCTTC
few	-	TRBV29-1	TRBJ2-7	CSVEDQLRGTYEQYF	TGCAGCGTTGAAGATCAACTCAGGGGTACCTACGAGCAGTACTTC
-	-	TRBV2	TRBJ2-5	CASSVDRQETQYF	TGTGCCAGCAGTGTAGACAGACAGGAGACCCAGTACTTC
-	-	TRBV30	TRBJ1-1	CAWQEGSNTEAFF	TGTGCCTGGCAGGAAGGATCCAACACTGAAGCTTTCTTT
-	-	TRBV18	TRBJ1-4	CASSPGEQGGEKLFF	TGTGCCAGCTCACCAGGAGAACAGGGTGGCGAAAAACTGTTTTTT